The source of this TCR beta chain is a study of cytomegalovirus exposure and HLA in healthy donors. Overall study: Early released data had around 89 million unique TCRs, all coming from HLA-typed donors.

The PCR ran on 60 Vbeta and 13 Jbeta primers. TCRdb keeps only in-frame clones here, not all; method: immunoSEQ multiplex PCR. The sample records 150,000 to 200,000 clones, 70% to 90% being singletons. Whole-study results and caveats: It was approximately 150 TCR beta chains that were listed as cytomegalovirus-associated.

Concerning this clone: What it binds is not known.

Germline CDR1 is LNHDA and CDR2 is SQIVND (reference sequence). V dropped 2 bases and J dropped 4; count of bases not matched to a gene: 5. CDR3 length: 15 amino acids. V is TRBV19 and J is TRBJ2-7; TRBD2 matches 10 bases. The specimen sequenced was PBMCs. The origin of this receptor is a woman younger than 35 in good health and CMV-seronegative. CDR3 amino acids: CASSIISSGSYEQYF. DNA for the CDR3: TGTGCCAGTAGTATAATCTCTAGCGGGAGTTACGAGCAGTACTTC.